The 23 T cell receptor beta chains reported below all come from one sample, sequenced in a study of cytomegalovirus exposure and HLA in healthy donors. The PCR ran on 60 Vbeta and 13 Jbeta primers. Sequencing used immunoSEQ multiplex PCR; TCRdb keeps in-frame clones, though not all of them. The table shows about 160,000 clones, with around 78% occurring only once. The sample was PBMCs. Source of these receptors: a woman in her 40s in good health and CMV-seropositive.

This sequence joins TRBV10-1 and TRBJ2-5; 10 positions agree with TRBD2. The CDR3 is 20 amino acids. V lost 3 bases and J lost 1; bases outside the gene matches: 17. CDR1 is WNHNN and CDR2 is SYGVQD in the germline V gene (reference sequence). CDR3 sequence (DNA): TGCGCCAGCAGTGATGACCCTAGCGGGGGCCCCGCGGTAATCCAAGAGACCCAGTACTTC. Protein: CASSDDPSGGPAVIQETQYF.

This clone was counted once. The chain has TRBV4-2 and TRBJ1-1; 7 bases agree with TRBD1. The CDR3 totals 17 residues. CDR1 is LGHNA and CDR2 is YNFKEQ in the germline V gene. The V gene end was trimmed by 3 bases and the J gene end by 0 bases; junction bases not matched to a gene: 10. The CDR3 loop reads CASSHRGDSLMNTEAFF. CDR3 nucleotides: TGTGCCAGCAGCCACCGAGGGGACAGCCTCATGAACACTGAAGCTTTCTTT.

The chain employs TRBV15 and TRBJ1-1; D might be TRBD1 (6 bases). Deletions cut 3 bases from V and 1 base from J, with 9 bases between. Germline V gives CDR1 LNHNV, CDR2 YYDKDF (reference sequence). The CDR3 loop spans 14 amino acids. The DNA of the CDR3 is TGTGCCACCAGCAGTAACAGGGAGAACACTGAAGCTTTCTTT. Encoded protein: CATSSNRENTEAFF.

The V and J genes are TRBV6-5 and TRBJ2-5; TRBD1 agrees at 9 bases. This CDR3 is built from 16 residues. Germline V lookup: CDR1 MNHEY, CDR2 SVGAGI. With 6 bases clipped from V and 2 bases from J, the junction kept 10 bases outside the gene matches. CDR3 protein: CASRYLQGAIQETQYF. DNA of the CDR3: TGTGCCAGCAGATACCTACAGGGGGCGATACAAGAGACCCAGTACTTC.

This clone was seen a few times. The rearrangement uses TRBV2 and TRBJ1-2; D gene unclear. The CDR3 runs 14 residues. Germline values: CDR1 SNHLY, CDR2 FYNNEI. V was pared by 6 bases and J by 4 bases, with 15 bases between. CDR3 sequence: CASRPTLLGYGYTF. DNA for the CDR3: TGTGCCAGCAGGCCGACTCTACTGGGCTATGGCTACACCTTC.

The chain couples TRBV7-8 to TRBJ1-2; 7 bases are shared with TRBD1. The germline V gene has CDR1 SGHVS and CDR2 FQNEAQ. The CDR3 runs 18 residues. After removal of 5 bases from V and 5 bases from J, the junction contained 20 bases not matched to a gene. The CDR3 region is CASSRQSTPQNRGYGYTF. CDR3 coding DNA: TGTGCCAGCAGCCGCCAATCAACCCCCCAAAACAGGGGTTATGGCTACACCTTC.

This clone has a single count. The chain is built from TRBV7-2 and TRBJ2-7; 9 nucleotides line up with TRBD2. Germline-derived CDR1 and CDR2 are SGHTA and FQGNSA. This CDR3 has 15 amino acids. V was pared by 2 bases and J by 0 bases, with 2 bases of the junction left unmatched. The chain's CDR3 is CASSLQRGASYEQYF. In DNA form, the CDR3 reads TGTGCCAGCAGCTTACAGCGGGGGGCCTCCTACGAGCAGTACTTC.

Written as DNA, the CDR3 is TGTGCCAGCAGTTACTCGACAGTTGGCGAGCAGTACTTC. Its translation is CASSYSTVGEQYF. The chain combines TRBV6-6 with TRBJ2-7; D possibly corresponds to TRBD1 (5 bases). The CDR3 has 13 amino acids. In germline, CDR1 is MNHNY, CDR2 SVGAGI (reference sequence). Trimming left V 0 bases short and J 6 bases short, with 9 bases between.

With regard to this clone: Germline and junction disagree at one end, which may indicate a read error. The chain employs TRBV27 and TRBJ2-6; a weak D match, TRBD2 (6 bases). Germline CDR1 reads MNHEY; CDR2 reads SMNVEV (reference sequence). CDR3 length equals 14 residues. The CDR3 loop reads CASSFGGWANGLTF. DNA for the CDR3: TGTGCCAGCAGTTTCGGGGGTTGGGCCAACGGCCTGACTTTC. The full variable domain, completed using reference TRBV27 and TRBJ2-6, is EAQVTQNPRYLITVTGKKLTVTCSQNMNHEYMSWYRQDPGLGLRQIYYSMNVEVTDKGDVPEGYKVSRKEKRNFPLILESPSPNQTSLYFCASSFGGWANGLTFGAGSRLTVL.

In this sample, this clone turned up once. This chain joins TRBV7-9 and TRBJ1-6, with a weak D call TRBD1 (5 bases). CDR1 and CDR2 from the germline V gene are SEHNR and FQNEAQ (reference sequence). With 6 bases removed from V and 8 bases from J, the gap between germline ends came to 14 bases. CDR3 size: 14 residues. Written as DNA, the CDR3 is TGTGCCAGCAGTCTCCGGGCGGGACATTCACCCCTCCACTTT. It encodes CASSLRAGHSPLHF. The variable domain in full, completed from reference TRBV7-9 and TRBJ1-6, reads DTGVSQNPRHKITKRGQNVTFRCDPISEHNRLYWYRQTLGQGPEFLTYFQNEAQLEKSRLLSDRFSAERPKGSFSTLEIQRTEQGDSAMYLCASSLRAGHSPLHFGNGTRLTVT.

J is TRBJ2-3 and V is TRBV5-8; TRBD1 matches 9 bases. V was clipped by 4 bases and J by 4 bases; unmatched bases: 7. CDR1 is SGHTS and CDR2 is YDEGEE in the germline V gene. The CDR3 is 15 amino acids. CDR3 coding DNA: TGTGCCAGCAGCGGGGGACAGGGCTTGGCAGATACGCAGTATTTT. Translation gives CASSGGQGLADTQYF.

The gene calls are TRBV27 and TRBJ1-6; weak D call: TRBD1 (6 bases). CDR1 and CDR2 (germline): MNHEY, SMNVEV (reference sequence). V was cut by 5 bases and J by 9 bases, with 11 bases left in between. This CDR3 has 13 residues. CDR3: CASSTSTGSPLHF. CDR3 in DNA: TGTGCCAGCAGTACCTCGACAGGTTCACCCCTCCACTTT.

As to this clone: The junction shows a germline mismatch at one end, possibly a read error. This chain connects TRBV6-5 to TRBJ1-3, with D tentatively TRBD1 (5 bases). Germline V CDR1 and CDR2: MNHEY, SVGAGI. The CDR3 extends over 14 amino acids. This CDR3 reads CASSSGRAGSTIYF. The CDR3 DNA reads as TGTGCCAGCAGTTCGGGCAGGGCTGGAAGCACCATATATTTT.

The chain carries TRBV15 and TRBJ1-1, with TRBD1 identical over 7 bases. The CDR3 sequence is 12 residues long. Unmatched junction bases numbered 1, after V lost 2 bases and J lost 7 bases. Germline V gives CDR1 LNHNV, CDR2 YYDKDF (reference sequence). CDR3 protein: CATSRNRGEAFF. The CDR3 bases are TGTGCCACCAGCAGAAACAGGGGTGAAGCTTTCTTT. Full variable domain (remainder filled in from reference TRBV15 and TRBJ1-1): DAMVIQNPRYQVTQFGKPVTLSCSQTLNHNVMYWYQQKSSQAPKLLFHYYDKDFNNEADTPDNFQSRRPNTSFCFLDIRSPGLGDTAMYLCATSRNRGEAFFGQGTRLTVV.

This chain connects TRBV4-3 to TRBJ2-1, with a weak D call TRBD2 (5 bases). Germline V lookup: CDR1 LGHNA, CDR2 YSLEER. This CDR3 has 16 residues. V lost 1 base, J lost 0 bases, and 10 bases lay in between. CDR3 protein: CASSQGPGSSYNEQFF. The CDR3 coding sequence is TGCGCCAGCAGCCAAGGACCGGGGAGCTCCTACAATGAGCAGTTCTTC.

This clone was picked up a small number of times. The chain employs TRBV30 and TRBJ1-4, with no clear D. CDR3 length: 15 amino acids. Trimming stripped 0 bases from V and 4 bases from J, with 12 bases between. Per germline, CDR1 GTSNPN and CDR2 SVGIG (reference sequence). The CDR3 spells CAWSVRRGVNEKLFF. CDR3 DNA: TGTGCCTGGAGTGTACGGCGGGGTGTTAATGAAAAACTGTTTTTT.

V usage is TRBV4-1 and J usage is TRBJ1-1; tentative D call: TRBD1 (6 bases). V lost 0 bases to trimming and J lost 11 bases, with 13 bases between them. CDR1 is MGHRA, CDR2 YSYEKL, per germline. The CDR3 totals 13 residues. In DNA form, the CDR3 reads TGCGCCAGCAGCCAAGATCGGGGGGGCCGGGCTTTCTTT. Translating it yields CASSQDRGGRAFF.

This rearrangement joins TRBV18 to TRBJ2-5; 11 bases align to TRBD1. This CDR3 is built from 14 residues. V dropped 6 bases and J dropped 3; count of bases not matched to a gene: 3. Germline CDR1 is KGHSH and CDR2 is LQKENI. The CDR3 region has the DNA TGTGCCAGCTCCCGGGACAGGGGGAAAGAGACCCAGTACTTC. Protein product: CASSRDRGKETQYF.

The rearrangement uses TRBV6-1 and TRBJ1-1; 10 bases are shared with TRBD1. CDR3 length equals 14 residues. The germline gives CDR1 MNHNS, CDR2 SASEGT. The J segment lost 6 bases and the V segment lost 5 bases, leaving 6 bases of the junction unmatched. The CDR3 is CASSKLGTGAEAFF. CDR3 nucleotides: TGTGCCAGCAGTAAACTTGGGACAGGGGCTGAAGCTTTCTTT.

The rearrangement joins TRBV27 to TRBJ2-6, with a tentative D call TRBD1 (6 bases). The CDR3 is 16 amino acids. CDR1 and CDR2 from the germline V gene are MNHEY and SMNVEV (reference sequence). V lost 5 bases to trimming and J lost 0 bases, with 11 bases between them. The CDR3 spells CASSTGTSSGANVLTF. The CDR3 nucleotides read TGTGCCAGCAGTACAGGGACCAGCTCTGGGGCCAACGTCCTGACTTTC.

V usage is TRBV27 and J usage is TRBJ2-2, with D maybe TRBD1 (6 bases). Germline CDR1 MNHEY, CDR2 SMNVEV (reference sequence). The V end was cut by 6 bases, the J end by 2 bases, with 16 bases between. CDR3 size: 16 residues. The CDR3 loop reads CASRWLGAVNTGELFF. The CDR3 region has the DNA TGTGCCAGCAGATGGTTGGGGGCAGTTAACACCGGGGAGCTGTTTTTT.

The chain employs TRBV9 and TRBJ2-2; 12 bases agree with TRBD1. The junction had 4 bases not matched to a gene; V was cut back by 1 base and J by 3 bases. The CDR3 covers 17 residues. Germline V gene lookup returns CDR1 SGDLS and CDR2 YYNGEE. The CDR3 protein is CASSVFGTGGYTGELFF. The CDR3 DNA reads as TGTGCCAGCAGCGTATTCGGGACAGGGGGCTACACCGGGGAGCTGTTTTTT.

The chain has TRBV7-2 and TRBJ2-3; TRBD2 agrees at 11 bases. Germline-derived CDR1 and CDR2 are SGHTA and FQGNSA. Losses at the gene ends were 0 bases for V and 3 bases for J; bases not matched to a gene: 11. The CDR3 extends over 19 amino acids. CDR3 in amino acids: CASSLAPLATSGGTDTQYF. DNA of the CDR3: TGTGCCAGCAGCTTAGCCCCCCTTGCTACTAGCGGGGGAACAGATACGCAGTATTTT.